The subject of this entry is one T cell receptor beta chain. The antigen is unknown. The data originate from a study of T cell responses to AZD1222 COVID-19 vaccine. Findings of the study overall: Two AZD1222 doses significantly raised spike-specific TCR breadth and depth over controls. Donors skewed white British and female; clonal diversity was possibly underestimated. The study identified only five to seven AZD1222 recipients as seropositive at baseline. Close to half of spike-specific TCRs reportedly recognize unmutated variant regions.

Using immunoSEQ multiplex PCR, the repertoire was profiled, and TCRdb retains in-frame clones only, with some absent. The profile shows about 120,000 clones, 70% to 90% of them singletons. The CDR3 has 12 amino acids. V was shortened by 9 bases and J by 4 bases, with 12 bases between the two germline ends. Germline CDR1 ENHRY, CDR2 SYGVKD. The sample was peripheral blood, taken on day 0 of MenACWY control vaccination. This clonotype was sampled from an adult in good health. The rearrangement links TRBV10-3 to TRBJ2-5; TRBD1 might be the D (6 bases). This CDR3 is CAIQGISETQYF. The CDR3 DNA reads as TGTGCCATACAGGGAATATCAGAGACCCAGTACTTC.